This T cell receptor beta chain was sequenced in a study of cytomegalovirus exposure and HLA in healthy donors. This CDR3 has 15 residues. Germline V lookup: CDR1 MDHEN, CDR2 SYDVKM. V dropped 3 bases and J dropped 4; count of bases not matched to a gene: 8. The method was immunoSEQ multiplex PCR; TCRdb's version includes in-frame clones alone and lacks a portion of them. The repertoire holds 200,000 or so clones, with around 90% as singletons. The sequence was obtained from a woman between 18 and 29 years old in good health and CMV-seronegative. This chain uses TRBV28 with TRBJ1-1; 7 bases fit TRBD1. The sequencing sample was made of PBMCs. The CDR3 region is CASSFEGAPGTEAFF. Written as DNA, the CDR3 is TGTGCCAGCAGTTTCGAGGGGGCTCCGGGCACTGAAGCTTTCTTT.